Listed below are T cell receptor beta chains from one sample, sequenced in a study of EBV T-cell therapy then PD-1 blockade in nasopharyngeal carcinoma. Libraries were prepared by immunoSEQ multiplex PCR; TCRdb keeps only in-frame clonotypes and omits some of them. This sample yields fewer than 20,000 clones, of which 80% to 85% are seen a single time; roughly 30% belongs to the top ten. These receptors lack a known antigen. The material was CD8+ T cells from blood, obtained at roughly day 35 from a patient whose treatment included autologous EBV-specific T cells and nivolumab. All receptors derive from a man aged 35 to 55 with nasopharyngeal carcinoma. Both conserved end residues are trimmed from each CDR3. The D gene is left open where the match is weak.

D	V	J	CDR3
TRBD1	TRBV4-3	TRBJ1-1	ASSPGFQDRDEAF
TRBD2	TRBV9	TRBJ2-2	ASSVYTREDTGELF
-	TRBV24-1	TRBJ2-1	ATSDLDRSYNEQF
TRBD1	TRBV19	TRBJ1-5	AVDRGRARNQPQH
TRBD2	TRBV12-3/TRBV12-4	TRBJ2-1	ASSLRGAHEQF
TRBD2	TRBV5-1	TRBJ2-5	ATSTSGGPQETQY
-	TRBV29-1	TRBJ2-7	SVEGASYEQY
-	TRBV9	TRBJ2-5	ASSGLPGPGRETQY
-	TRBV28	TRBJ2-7	ASTAHRDGSYEQY
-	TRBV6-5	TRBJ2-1	ASSYRQQGSYNEQF
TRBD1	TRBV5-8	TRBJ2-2	ASSYQGAGELF
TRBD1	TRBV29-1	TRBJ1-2	SVGIGAQGEGYT
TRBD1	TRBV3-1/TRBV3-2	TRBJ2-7	ASSLVSGRTGNYEQY
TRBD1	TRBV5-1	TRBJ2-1	ASSFDPGQGVQEQF
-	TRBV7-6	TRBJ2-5	ASSHPDPNWETQY
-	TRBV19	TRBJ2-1	ASSTYSYGRDNEQF
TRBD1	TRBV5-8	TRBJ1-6	ASSLRGQGFRPLH
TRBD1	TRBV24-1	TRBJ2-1	ATSDLIGGVGNEQF
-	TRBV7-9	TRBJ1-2	ASSSDRTVYGYT
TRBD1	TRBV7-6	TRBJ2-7	ASSLVGQGIYEQY
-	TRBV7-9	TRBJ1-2	ASSSTDRANYGYT
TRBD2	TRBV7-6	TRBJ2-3	ASSSLAGGTDTQY
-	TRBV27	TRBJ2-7	ASSLGRGDYEQY
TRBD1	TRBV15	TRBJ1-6	ATSKTGENSPLH
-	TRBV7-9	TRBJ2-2	ASPNPPGPNSGELF
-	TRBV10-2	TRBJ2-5	ASSKTGPFGETQY
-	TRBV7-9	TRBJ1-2	ASSSGLYGYT
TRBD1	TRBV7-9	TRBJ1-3	ASRIQGSSGNTIY
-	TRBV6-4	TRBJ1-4	ASSEEGDGEKLF
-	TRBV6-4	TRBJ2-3	ASSDGSGSTDTQY
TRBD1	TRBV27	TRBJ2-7	ASSLSGGTATYEQY
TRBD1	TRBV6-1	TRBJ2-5	ASSEVAGGQETQY
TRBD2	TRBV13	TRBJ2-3	ASSQGTSGGTDTQY
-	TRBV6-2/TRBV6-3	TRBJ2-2	ASSYSSPTGELF
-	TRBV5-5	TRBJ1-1	ASSLLYTEAF
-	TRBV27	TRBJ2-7	ASSLDGGYEQY
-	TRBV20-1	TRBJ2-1	RTNEQF
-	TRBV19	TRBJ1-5	ASTTYGGSNQPQH
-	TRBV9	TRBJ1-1	ASSPRGSTEAF